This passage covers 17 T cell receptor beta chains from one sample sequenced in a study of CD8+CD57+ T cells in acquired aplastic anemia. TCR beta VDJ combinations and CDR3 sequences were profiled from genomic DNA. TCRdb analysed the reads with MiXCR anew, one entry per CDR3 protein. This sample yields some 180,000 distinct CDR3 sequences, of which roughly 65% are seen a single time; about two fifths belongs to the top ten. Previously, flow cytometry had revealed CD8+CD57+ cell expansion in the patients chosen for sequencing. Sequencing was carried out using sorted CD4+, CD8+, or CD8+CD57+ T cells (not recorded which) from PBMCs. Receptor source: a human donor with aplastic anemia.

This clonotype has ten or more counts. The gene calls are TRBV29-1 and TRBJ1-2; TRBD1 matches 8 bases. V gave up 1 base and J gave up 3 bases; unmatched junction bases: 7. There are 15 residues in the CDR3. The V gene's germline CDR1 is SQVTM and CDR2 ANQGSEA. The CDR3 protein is CSVEVLTGEDYGYTF. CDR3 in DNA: TGCAGCGTTGAAGTTTTGACAGGGGAGGACTATGGCTACACCTTC.

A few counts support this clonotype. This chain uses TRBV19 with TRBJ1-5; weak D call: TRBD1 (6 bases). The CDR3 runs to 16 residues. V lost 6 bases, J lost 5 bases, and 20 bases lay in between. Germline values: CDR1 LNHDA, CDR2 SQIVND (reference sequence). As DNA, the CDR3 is TGTGCCAGTAGAGATGTCAACAGGGCGATGGATCAGCCCCAGCATTTT. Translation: CASRDVNRAMDQPQHF.

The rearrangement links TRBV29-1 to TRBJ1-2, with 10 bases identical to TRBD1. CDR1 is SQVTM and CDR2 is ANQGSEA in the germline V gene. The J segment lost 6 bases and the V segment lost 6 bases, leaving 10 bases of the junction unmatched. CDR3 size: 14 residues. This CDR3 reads CSVIPDRGLDGYTF. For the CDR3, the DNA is TGCAGCGTGATACCCGACAGGGGGCTTGATGGCTACACCTTC.

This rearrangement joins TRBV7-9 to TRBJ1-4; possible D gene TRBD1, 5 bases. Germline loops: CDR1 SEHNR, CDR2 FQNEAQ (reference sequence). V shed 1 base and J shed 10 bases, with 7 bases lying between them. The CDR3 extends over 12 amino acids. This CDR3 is CASSLGGGKLFF. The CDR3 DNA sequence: TGTGCCAGCAGCTTAGGGGGGGGAAAACTGTTTTTT.

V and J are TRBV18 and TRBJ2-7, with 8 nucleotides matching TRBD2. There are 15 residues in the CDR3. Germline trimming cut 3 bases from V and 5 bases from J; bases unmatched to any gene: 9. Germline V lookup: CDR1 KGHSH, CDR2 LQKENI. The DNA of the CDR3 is TGTGCCAGCTCACCTCTTTCGGGGGGGGCCAACGAGCAGTACTTC. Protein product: CASSPLSGGANEQYF.

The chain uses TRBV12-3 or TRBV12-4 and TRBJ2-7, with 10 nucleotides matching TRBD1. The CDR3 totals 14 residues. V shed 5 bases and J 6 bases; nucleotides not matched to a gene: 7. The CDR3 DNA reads TGTGCCAGCAGTCGCGGGACAGGGGAGGGCGAGCAGTACTTC. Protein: CASSRGTGEGEQYF.

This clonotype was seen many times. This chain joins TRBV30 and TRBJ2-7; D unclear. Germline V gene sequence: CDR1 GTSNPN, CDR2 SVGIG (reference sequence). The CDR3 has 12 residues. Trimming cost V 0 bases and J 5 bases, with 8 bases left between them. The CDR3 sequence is CAWSVLGNEQYF. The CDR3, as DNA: TGTGCCTGGAGTGTACTCGGAAACGAGCAGTACTTC.

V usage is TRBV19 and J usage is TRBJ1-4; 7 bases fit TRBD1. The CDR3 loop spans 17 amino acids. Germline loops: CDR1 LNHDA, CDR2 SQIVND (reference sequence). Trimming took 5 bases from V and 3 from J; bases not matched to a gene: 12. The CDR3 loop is CASSGQGQGGANEKLFF. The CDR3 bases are TGTGCCAGTAGTGGTCAAGGCCAGGGGGGAGCTAATGAAAAACTGTTTTTT.

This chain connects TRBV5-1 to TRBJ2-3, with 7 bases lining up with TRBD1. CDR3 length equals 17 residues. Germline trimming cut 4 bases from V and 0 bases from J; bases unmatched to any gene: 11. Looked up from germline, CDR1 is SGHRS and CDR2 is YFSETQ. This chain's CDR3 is CASSQGVLSTSTDTQYF. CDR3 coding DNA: TGCGCCAGCAGCCAGGGGGTACTCTCCACTAGCACAGATACGCAGTATTTT.

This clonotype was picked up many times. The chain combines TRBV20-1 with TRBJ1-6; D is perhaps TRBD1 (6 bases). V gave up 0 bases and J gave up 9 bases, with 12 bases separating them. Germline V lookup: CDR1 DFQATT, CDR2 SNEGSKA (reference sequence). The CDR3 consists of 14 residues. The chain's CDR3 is CSARDPGEGSPLHF. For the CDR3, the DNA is TGCAGTGCTAGAGATCCAGGGGAGGGTTCACCCCTCCACTTT.

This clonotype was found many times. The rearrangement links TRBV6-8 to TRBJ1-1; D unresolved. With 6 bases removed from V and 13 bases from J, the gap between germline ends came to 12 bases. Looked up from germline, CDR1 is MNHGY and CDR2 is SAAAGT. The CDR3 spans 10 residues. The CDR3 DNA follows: TGTGCCAGCAGGGGGTTAAAAGGTTTCTTT. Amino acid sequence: CASRGLKGFF.

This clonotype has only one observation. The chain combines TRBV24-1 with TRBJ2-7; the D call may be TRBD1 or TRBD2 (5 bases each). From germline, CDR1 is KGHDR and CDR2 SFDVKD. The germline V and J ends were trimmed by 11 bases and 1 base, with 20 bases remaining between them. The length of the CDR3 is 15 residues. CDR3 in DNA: TGTGCCAGCAGGCCTGAGGGACGACCGTCCTACGAGCAGTACTTC. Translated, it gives CASRPEGRPSYEQYF.

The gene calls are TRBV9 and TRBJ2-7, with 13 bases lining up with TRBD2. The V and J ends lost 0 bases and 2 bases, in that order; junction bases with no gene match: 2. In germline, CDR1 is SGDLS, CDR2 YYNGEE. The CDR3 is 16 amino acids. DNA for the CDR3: TGTGCCAGCAGCGTAGGACTAGCGGGAGGCCCCTACGAGCAGTACTTC. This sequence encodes CASSVGLAGGPYEQYF.

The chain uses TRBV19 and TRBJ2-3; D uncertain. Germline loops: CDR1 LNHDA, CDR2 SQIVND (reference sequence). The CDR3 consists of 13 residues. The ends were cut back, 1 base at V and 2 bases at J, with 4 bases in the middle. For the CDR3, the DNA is TGTGCCAGTAGTATAGGATTCACAGATACGCAGTATTTT. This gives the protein CASSIGFTDTQYF.

This CDR3 reads CASSTFRTVSSYTF. The CDR3 DNA sequence: TGTGCCAGCAGTACCTTCCGGACAGTTAGCTCCTACACCTTC. This rearrangement joins TRBV12-3 or TRBV12-4 to TRBJ1-2; D is possibly TRBD1 (6 bases). V shed 5 bases and J shed 10 bases, with 20 bases lying between them. This CDR3 has 14 amino acids.

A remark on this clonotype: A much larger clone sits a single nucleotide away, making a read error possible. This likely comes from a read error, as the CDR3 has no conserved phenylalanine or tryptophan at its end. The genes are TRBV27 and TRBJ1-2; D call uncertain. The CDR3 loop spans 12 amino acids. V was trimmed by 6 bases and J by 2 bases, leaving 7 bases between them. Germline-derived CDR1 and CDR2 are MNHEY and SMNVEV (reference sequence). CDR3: CASRSGNYGYTL. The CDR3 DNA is TGTGCCAGCAGATCGGGGAACTATGGCTACACCCTC.

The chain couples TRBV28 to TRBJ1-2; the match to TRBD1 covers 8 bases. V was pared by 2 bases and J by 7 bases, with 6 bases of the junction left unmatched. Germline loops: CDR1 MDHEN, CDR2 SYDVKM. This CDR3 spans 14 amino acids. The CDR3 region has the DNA TGTGCCAGCAGTTTACAGGACAGGGTGGGTGGCTACACCTTC. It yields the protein CASSLQDRVGGYTF.